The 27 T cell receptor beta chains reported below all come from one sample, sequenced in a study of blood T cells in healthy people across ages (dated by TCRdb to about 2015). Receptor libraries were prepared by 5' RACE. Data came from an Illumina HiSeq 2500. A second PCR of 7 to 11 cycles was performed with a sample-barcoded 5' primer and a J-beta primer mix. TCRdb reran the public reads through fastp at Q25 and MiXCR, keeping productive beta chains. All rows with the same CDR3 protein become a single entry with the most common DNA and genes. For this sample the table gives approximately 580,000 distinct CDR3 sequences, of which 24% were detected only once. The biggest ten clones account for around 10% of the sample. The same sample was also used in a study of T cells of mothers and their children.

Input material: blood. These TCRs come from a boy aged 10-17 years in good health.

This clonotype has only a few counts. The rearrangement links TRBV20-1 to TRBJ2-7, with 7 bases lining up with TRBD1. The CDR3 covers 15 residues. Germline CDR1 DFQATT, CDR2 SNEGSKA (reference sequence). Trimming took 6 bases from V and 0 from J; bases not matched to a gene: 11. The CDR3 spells CSATGQEQASYEQYF. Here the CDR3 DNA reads TGCAGTGCGACTGGACAGGAGCAGGCCTCCTACGAGCAGTACTTC.

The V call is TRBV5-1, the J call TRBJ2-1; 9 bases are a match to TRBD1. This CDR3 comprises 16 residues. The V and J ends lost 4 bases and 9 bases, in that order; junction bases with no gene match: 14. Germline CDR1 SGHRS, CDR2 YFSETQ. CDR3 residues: CASSPSGDRAEGEQFF. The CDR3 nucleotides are TGCGCCAGCAGCCCCTCAGGGGACAGGGCCGAGGGTGAGCAGTTCTTC.

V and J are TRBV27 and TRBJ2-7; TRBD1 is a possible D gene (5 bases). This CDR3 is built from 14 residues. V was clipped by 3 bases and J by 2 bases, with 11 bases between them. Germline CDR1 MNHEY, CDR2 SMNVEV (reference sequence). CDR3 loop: CASSLGRTTYEQYF. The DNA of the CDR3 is TGTGCCAGCAGTTTGGGGCGGACCACCTACGAGCAGTACTTC.

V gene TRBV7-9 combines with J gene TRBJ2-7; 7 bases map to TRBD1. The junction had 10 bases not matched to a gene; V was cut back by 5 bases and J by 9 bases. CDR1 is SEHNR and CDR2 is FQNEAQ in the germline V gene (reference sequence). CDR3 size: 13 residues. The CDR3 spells CASSPETGLVQYF. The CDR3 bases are TGTGCCAGCAGCCCAGAGACAGGGTTGGTGCAGTACTTC.

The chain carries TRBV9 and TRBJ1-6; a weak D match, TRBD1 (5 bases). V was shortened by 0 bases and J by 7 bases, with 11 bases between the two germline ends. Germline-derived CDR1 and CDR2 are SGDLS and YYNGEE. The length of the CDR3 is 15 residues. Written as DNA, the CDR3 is TGTGCCAGCAGCGTAGCGGGGACCGAGAATTCACCCCTCCACTTT. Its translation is CASSVAGTENSPLHF.

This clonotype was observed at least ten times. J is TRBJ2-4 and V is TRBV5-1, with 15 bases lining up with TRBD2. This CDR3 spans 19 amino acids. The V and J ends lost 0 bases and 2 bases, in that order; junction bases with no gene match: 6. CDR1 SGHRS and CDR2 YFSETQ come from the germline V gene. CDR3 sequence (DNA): TGCGCCAGCAGCTTGGAAGGACTAGCGGGGGGGCCTTCCAAAAACATTCAGTACTTC. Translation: CASSLEGLAGGPSKNIQYF.

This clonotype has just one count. CDR3 coding DNA: TGTGCCAGCAGTGAAGGCCCTAGGGAGGGCCTAAATACGCAGTATTTT. Translating gives CASSEGPREGLNTQYF. The chain couples TRBV6-1 to TRBJ2-3, with 7 positions matching TRBD2. The CDR3 has 16 residues. Germline CDR1 reads MNHNS; CDR2 reads SASEGT. V shed 1 base and J 7 bases; nucleotides not matched to a gene: 11.

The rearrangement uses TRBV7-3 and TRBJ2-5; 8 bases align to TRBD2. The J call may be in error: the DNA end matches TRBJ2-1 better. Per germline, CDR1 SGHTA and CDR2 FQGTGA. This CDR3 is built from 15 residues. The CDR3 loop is CASSFGGARDNEQFF. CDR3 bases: TGTGCCAGCAGCTTCGGGGGGGCCCGTGACAATGAGCAGTTCTTC.

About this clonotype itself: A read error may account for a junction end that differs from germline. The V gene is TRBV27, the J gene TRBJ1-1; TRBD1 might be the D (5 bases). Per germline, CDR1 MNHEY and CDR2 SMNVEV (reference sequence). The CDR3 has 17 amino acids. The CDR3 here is CASRSDTAMGRNTEASF. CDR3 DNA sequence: TGTGCCAGCAGGAGCGACACTGCGATGGGGCGAAACACTGAAGCTTCCTTT.

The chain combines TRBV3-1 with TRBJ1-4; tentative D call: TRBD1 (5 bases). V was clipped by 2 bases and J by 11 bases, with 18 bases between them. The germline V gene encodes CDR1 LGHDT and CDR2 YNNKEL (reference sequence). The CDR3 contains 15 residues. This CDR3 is CASSQHGLERGKLFF. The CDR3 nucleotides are TGTGCCAGCAGCCAACATGGACTTGAGAGGGGTAAACTGTTTTTT.

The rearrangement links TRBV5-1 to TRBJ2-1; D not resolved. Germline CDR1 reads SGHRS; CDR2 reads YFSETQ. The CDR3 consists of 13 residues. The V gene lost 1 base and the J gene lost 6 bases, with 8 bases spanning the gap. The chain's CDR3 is CASSLKSGNEQFF. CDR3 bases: TGCGCCAGCAGCTTGAAGTCTGGCAATGAGCAGTTCTTC. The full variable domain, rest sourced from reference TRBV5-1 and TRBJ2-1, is KAGVTQTPRYLIKTRGQQVTLSCSPISGHRSVSWYQQTPGQGLQFLFEYFSETQRNKGNFPGRFSGRQFSNSRSEMNVSTLELGDSALYLCASSLKSGNEQFFGPGTRLTVL.

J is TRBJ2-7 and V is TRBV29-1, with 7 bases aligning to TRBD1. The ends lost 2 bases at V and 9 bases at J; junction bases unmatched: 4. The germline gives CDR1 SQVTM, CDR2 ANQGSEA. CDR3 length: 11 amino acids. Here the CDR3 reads CSVESGGWQYF. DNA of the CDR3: TGCAGCGTTGAATCAGGGGGATGGCAGTACTTC.

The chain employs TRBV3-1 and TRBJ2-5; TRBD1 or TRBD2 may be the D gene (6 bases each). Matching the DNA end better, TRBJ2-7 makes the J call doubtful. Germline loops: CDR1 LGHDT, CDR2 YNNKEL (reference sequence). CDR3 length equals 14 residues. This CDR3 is CASSQGGGPYEQYF. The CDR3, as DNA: TGTGCCAGCAGCCAAGGAGGGGGGCCCTACGAGCAGTACTTC.

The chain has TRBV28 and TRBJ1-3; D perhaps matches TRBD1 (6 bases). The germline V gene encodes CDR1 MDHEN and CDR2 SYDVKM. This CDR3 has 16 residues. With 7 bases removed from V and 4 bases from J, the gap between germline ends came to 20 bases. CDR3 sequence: CASTGGPTGPGNTIYF. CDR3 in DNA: TGTGCCAGCACCGGAGGACCTACAGGGCCCGGAAACACCATATATTTT.

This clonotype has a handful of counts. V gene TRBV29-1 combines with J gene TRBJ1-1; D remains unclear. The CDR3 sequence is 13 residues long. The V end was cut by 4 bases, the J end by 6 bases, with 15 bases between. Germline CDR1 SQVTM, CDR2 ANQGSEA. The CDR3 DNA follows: TGCAGCGTTGGTAGACCCTTGATGGCTGAAGCTTTCTTT. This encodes CSVGRPLMAEAFF.

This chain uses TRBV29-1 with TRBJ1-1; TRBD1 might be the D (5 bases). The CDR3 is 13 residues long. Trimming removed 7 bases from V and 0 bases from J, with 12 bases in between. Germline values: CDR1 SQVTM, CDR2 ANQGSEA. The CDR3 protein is CSGLSRVNTEAFF. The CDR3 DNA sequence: TGCAGCGGTTTGTCCAGGGTGAACACTGAAGCTTTCTTT.

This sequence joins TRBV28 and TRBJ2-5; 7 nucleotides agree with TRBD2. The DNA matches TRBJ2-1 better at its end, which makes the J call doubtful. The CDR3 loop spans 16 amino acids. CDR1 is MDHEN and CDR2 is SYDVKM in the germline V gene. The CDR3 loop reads CASSPPRSGVYNEQFF. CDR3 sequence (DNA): TGTGCCAGCAGCCCCCCGAGGAGCGGGGTCTACAATGAGCAGTTCTTC.

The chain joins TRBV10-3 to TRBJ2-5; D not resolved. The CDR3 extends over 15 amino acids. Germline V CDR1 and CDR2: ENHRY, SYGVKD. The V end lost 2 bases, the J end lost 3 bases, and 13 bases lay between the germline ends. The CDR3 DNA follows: TGTGCCATCAGTGAGGGACCCCGTGGAGAAGAGACCCAGTACTTC. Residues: CAISEGPRGEETQYF.

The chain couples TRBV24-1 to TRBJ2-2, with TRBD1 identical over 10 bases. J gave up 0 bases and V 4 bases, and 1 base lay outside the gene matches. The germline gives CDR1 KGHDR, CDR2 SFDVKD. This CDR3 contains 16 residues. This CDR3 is CATSETGGPNTGELFF. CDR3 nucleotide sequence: TGTGCCACCAGTGAGACAGGGGGCCCGAACACCGGGGAGCTGTTTTTT.

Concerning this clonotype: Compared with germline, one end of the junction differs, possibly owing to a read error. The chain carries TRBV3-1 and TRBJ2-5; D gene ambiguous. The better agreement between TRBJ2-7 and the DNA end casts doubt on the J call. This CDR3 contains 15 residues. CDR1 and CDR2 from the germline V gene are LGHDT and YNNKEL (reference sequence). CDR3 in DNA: TGTGCCAGCAGTCAAGGTTGGTCCCGTTCCTACGAGCAGTACTTC. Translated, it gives CASSQGWSRSYEQYF.

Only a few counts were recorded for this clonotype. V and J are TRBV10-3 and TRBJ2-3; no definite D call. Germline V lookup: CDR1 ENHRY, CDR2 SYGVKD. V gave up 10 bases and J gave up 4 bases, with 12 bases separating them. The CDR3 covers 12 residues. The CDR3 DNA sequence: TGTGCCACCGCCCGAAACGCAGATACGCAGTATTTT. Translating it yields CATARNADTQYF.

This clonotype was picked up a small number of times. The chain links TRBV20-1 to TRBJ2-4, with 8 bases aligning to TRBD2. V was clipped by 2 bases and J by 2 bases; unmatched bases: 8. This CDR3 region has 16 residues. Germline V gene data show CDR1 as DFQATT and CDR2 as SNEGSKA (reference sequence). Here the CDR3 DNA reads TGCAGTGCTAGATACAGTTTAGCGGGGTCCAAAAACATTCAGTACTTC. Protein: CSARYSLAGSKNIQYF.

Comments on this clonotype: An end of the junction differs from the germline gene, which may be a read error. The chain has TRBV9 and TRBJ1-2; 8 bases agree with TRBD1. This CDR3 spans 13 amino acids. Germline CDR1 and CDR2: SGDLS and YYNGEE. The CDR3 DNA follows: TGCGCCAGCAGGACCGGACAGGGCGATGGCTACACCTTC. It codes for CASRTGQGDGYTF.

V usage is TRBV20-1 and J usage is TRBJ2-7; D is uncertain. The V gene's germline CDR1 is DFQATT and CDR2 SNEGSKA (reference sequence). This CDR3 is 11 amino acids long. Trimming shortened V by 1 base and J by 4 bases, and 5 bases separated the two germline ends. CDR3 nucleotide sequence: TGCAGTGCTAGAGGCGGTTACGAGCAGTACTTC. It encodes CSARGGYEQYF.

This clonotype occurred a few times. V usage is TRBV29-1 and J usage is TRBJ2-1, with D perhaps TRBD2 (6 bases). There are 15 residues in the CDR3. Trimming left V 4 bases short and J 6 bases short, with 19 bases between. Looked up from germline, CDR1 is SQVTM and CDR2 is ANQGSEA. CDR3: CSVGPDSGGLNEQFF. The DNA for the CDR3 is TGCAGCGTTGGCCCGGATAGCGGAGGCCTCAATGAGCAGTTCTTC.

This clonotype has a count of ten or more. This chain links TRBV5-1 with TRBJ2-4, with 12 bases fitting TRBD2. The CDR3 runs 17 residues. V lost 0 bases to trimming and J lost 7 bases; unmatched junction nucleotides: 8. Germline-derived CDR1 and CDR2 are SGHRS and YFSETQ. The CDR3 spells CASSLVTSGSMGNIQYF. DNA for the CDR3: TGCGCCAGCAGCTTGGTGACTAGCGGGAGTATGGGCAACATTCAGTACTTC.

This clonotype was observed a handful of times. The CDR3 loop reads CASSFVRGDGYTF. The CDR3, as DNA: TGCGCCAGCAGCTTTGTGAGAGGGGATGGCTACACCTTC. The rearrangement links TRBV5-1 to TRBJ1-2; a possible D gene is TRBD1 (5 bases). V was pared by 2 bases and J by 6 bases, with 11 bases between. This CDR3 is built from 13 residues. The germline gives CDR1 SGHRS, CDR2 YFSETQ.